The rows below give T cell receptor beta chains drawn from one sample of a study of CD8+ T cells in alopecia areata. The data were produced by immunoSEQ multiplex PCR, yet TCRdb's version contains in-frame clones alone and is incomplete. The data contain roughly 35,000 clones, approximately 52% of them singletons. The sequenced sample consisted of NKG2D-high CD8+ T cells sorted from blood. These TCRs come from a human donor with alopecia areata. Each CDR3 is given with its conserved first and last residue. Fields, in order: D gene, V gene, CDR3 length, J gene, clone size, CDR3 protein, CDR3 DNA. D genes are given only for firm matches. A row's size may be missing; if present it is once, few, many or a size class.

D: TRBD1; V: TRBV7-2; length: 13; J: TRBJ2-5; size: -; CDR3: CASSLWTGETQYF; DNA: TGTGCCAGCAGCTTATGGACAGGGGAGACCCAGTACTTC
D: TRBD1; V: TRBV5-1; length: 17; J: TRBJ2-6; size: -; CDR3: CASSSWDRSSGANVLTF; DNA: TGCGCCAGCAGCTCCTGGGACAGGAGCTCTGGGGCCAACGTCCTGACTTTC
D: -; V: TRBV27; length: 15; J: TRBJ1-6; size: -; CDR3: CASSLMDTDISPLHF; DNA: TGTGCCAGCAGTTTAATGGACACTGATATTTCACCCCTCCACTTT
D: -; V: TRBV4-2; length: 15; J: TRBJ1-2; size: once; CDR3: CASSQDKDSGDGYTF; DNA: TGTGCCAGCAGCCAAGATAAGGACAGTGGCGATGGCTACACCTTC
D: -; V: TRBV4-1; length: 20; J: TRBJ2-2; size: -; CDR3: CASSQELGRGAQLNTGELFF; DNA: TGCGCCAGCAGCCAAGAGCTCGGCAGGGGAGCCCAACTGAACACCGGGGAGCTGTTTTTT
D: TRBD1; V: TRBV5-1; length: 14; J: TRBJ1-1; size: -; CDR3: CASSSEDRAYEAFF; DNA: TGCGCCAGCAGCTCGGAGGACAGGGCATATGAGGCTTTCTTT
D: -; V: TRBV27; length: 14; J: TRBJ1-1; size: -; CDR3: CASSPNSPGLEAFF; DNA: TGTGCCAGCAGTCCGAACTCTCCGGGACTAGAAGCTTTCTTT
D: -; V: TRBV2; length: 14; J: TRBJ2-3; size: -; CDR3: CASSERDSTDTQYF; DNA: TGTGCCAGCAGTGAAAGGGACAGCACAGATACGCAGTATTTT
D: -; V: TRBV2; length: 11; J: TRBJ1-1; size: -; CDR3: CASRDRFEAFF; DNA: TGTGCCAGCAGGGACAGATTTGAAGCTTTCTTT
D: -; V: TRBV5-1; length: 15; J: TRBJ2-3; size: -; CDR3: CASSLLIVGVDTQYF; DNA: TGCGCCAGCAGCCTCCTTATTGTGGGCGTAGATACGCAGTATTTT
D: -; V: TRBV18; length: 14; J: TRBJ2-1; size: few; CDR3: CASSHLEGNNEQFF; DNA: TGTGCCAGCTCCCACTTAGAGGGGAACAATGAGCAGTTCTTC
D: -; V: TRBV11-3; length: 12; J: TRBJ2-2; size: -; CDR3: CASSPWSGELFF; DNA: TGTGCCAGCAGTCCCTGGTCCGGGGAGCTGTTTTTT
D: -; V: TRBV27; length: 13; J: TRBJ2-7; size: -; CDR3: CATSPGSPYEQYF; DNA: TGTGCCACCAGTCCCGGCAGTCCCTACGAGCAGTACTTC
D: TRBD2; V: TRBV27; length: 17; J: TRBJ2-1; size: -; CDR3: CASSGRLAGGPFSEQFF; DNA: TGTGCCAGCAGTGGTCGACTAGCGGGAGGTCCCTTTAGTGAGCAGTTCTTC
D: -; V: TRBV9; length: 12; J: TRBJ2-1; size: few; CDR3: CASSVEGNEQFF; DNA: TGTGCCAGCAGCGTAGAGGGGAATGAGCAGTTCTTC
D: -; V: TRBV5-1; length: 14; J: TRBJ2-7; size: -; CDR3: CASSLPSAVYEQYF; DNA: TGCGCCAGCAGCTTACCGTCGGCAGTCTACGAGCAGTACTTC
D: -; V: TRBV11-2; length: 16; J: TRBJ1-2; size: -; CDR3: CASSLDHLATNYGYTF; DNA: TGTGCCAGCAGCTTAGATCATTTGGCCACTAACTATGGCTACACCTTC
D: TRBD2; V: TRBV28; length: 19; J: TRBJ2-5; size: -; CDR3: CASTPAGTSGKFKSETQYF; DNA: TGTGCCAGCACCCCAGCCGGGACTAGCGGAAAATTTAAATCTGAGACCCAGTACTTC
D: -; V: TRBV6-6; length: 11; J: TRBJ2-5; size: few; CDR3: CASSLGETQYF; DNA: TGTGCCAGCAGTCTCGGAGAGACCCAGTACTTC
D: -; V: TRBV25-1; length: 11; J: TRBJ2-5; size: few; CDR3: CASSETRDQYF; DNA: TGTGCCAGCAGTGAAACCCGGGACCAGTACTTC
D: -; V: TRBV4-3; length: 15; J: TRBJ1-1; size: -; CDR3: CASSQEPPGGTEAFF; DNA: TGCGCCAGCAGCCAAGAGCCCCCTGGGGGCACTGAAGCTTTCTTT
D: TRBD2; V: TRBV7-2; length: 15; J: TRBJ2-5; size: few; CDR3: CASSLGWGGGETQYF; DNA: TGTGCCAGCAGCTTAGGGTGGGGCGGGGGTGAGACCCAGTACTTC
D: TRBD2; V: TRBV12-5; length: 16; J: TRBJ2-5; size: few; CDR3: CASGPGLAGAQETQYF; DNA: TGTGCTAGTGGTCCAGGACTAGCGGGGGCCCAAGAGACCCAGTACTTC
D: -; V: TRBV5-4; length: 16; J: TRBJ1-2; size: -; CDR3: CASSPGLVTGLYGYTF; DNA: TGTGCCAGCAGCCCGGGGTTAGTTACAGGGCTCTATGGCTACACCTTC
D: -; V: TRBV29-1; length: 13; J: TRBJ2-3; size: -; CDR3: CSVEFWQSDTQYF; DNA: TGCAGCGTTGAGTTTTGGCAGTCAGATACGCAGTATTTT
D: TRBD2; V: TRBV7-9; length: 15; J: TRBJ2-1; size: few; CDR3: CASRNGGASYNEQFF; DNA: TGTGCCAGCAGGAACGGGGGGGCCTCCTACAATGAGCAGTTCTTC
D: TRBD1; V: TRBV4-1; length: 19; J: TRBJ1-6; size: -; CDR3: CASSHWARTGPFQRITLHF; DNA: TGCGCCAGCAGCCATTGGGCTCGGACAGGACCCTTCCAACGTATCACCCTCCACTTT
D: -; V: TRBV28; length: 14; J: TRBJ2-7; size: -; CDR3: CASSATEKPYEQYF; DNA: TGTGCCAGCAGTGCGACAGAAAAACCGTACGAGCAGTACTTC
D: TRBD2; V: TRBV6-4; length: 17; J: TRBJ2-3; size: -; CDR3: CASSEGLAGGSTDTQYF; DNA: TGTGCCAGCAGCGAGGGACTAGCGGGAGGAAGCACAGATACGCAGTATTTT
D: -; V: TRBV19; length: 15; J: TRBJ2-1; size: few; CDR3: CASNLSPGAYNEQFF; DNA: TGTGCCAGTAACCTATCCCCGGGCGCCTACAATGAGCAGTTCTTC
D: -; V: TRBV10-3; length: 14; J: TRBJ2-5; size: few; CDR3: CASSYLGLQETQYF; DNA: TGTGCCAGCAGTTACCTAGGACTTCAAGAGACCCAGTACTTC
D: -; V: TRBV28; length: 14; J: TRBJ1-1; size: few; CDR3: CASSLGTGNTEAFF; DNA: TGTGCCAGCAGTTTAGGTACCGGGAACACTGAAGCTTTCTTT
D: -; V: TRBV28; length: 14; J: TRBJ2-7; size: -; CDR3: CATHGAGTSYEQYF; DNA: TGTGCTACCCATGGGGCAGGGACCTCCTACGAGCAGTACTTC
D: -; V: TRBV6-5; length: 14; J: TRBJ1-2; size: -; CDR3: CASSPLGGFYGYTF; DNA: TGTGCCAGCAGCCCTTTGGGGGGGTTCTATGGCTACACCTTC
D: -; V: TRBV4-3; length: 13; J: TRBJ2-7; size: few; CDR3: CASSLTRDYEQYF; DNA: TGCGCCAGCAGCCTTACCCGGGACTACGAGCAGTACTTC
D: -; V: TRBV25-1; length: 13; J: TRBJ1-2; size: -; CDR3: CASNREGEGGYTF; DNA: TGTGCCAGCAACAGGGAAGGGGAGGGTGGCTACACCTTC
D: -; V: TRBV14; length: 13; J: TRBJ1-1; size: -; CDR3: CASSQSRATEAFF; DNA: TGTGCCAGCAGCCAGAGCCGGGCCACTGAAGCTTTCTTT
D: -; V: TRBV27; length: 12; J: TRBJ2-7; size: -; CDR3: CASSFTGYEQYF; DNA: TGTGCCAGCAGCTTCACCGGGTACGAGCAGTACTTC